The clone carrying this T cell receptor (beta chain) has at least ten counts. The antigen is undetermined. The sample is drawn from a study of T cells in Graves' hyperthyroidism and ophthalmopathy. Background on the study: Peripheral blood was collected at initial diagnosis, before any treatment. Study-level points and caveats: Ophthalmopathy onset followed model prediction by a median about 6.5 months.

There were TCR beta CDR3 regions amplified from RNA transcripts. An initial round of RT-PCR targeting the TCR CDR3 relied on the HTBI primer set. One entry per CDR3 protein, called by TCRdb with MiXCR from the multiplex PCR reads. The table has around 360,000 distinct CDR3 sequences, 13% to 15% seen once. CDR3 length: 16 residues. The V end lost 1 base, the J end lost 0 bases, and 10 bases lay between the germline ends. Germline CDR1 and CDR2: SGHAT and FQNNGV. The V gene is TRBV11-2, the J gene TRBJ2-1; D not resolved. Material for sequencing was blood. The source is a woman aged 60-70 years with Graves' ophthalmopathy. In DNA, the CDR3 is TGTGCCAGCAGCTTAGGGGATTGGAGCTCCTACAATGAGCAGTTCTTC. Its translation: CASSLGDWSSYNEQFF.